The sample holds one count of the clone carrying this T cell receptor beta chain. The antigen remains undetermined. For the second PCR, which ran for about 6 to 11 cycles, a sample-barcoded 5' primer and a J-beta primer mix were used. The template-switch adaptor was a 5' adaptor with 12 random nucleotides. It tagged each cDNA molecule. Each CDR3 protein is one row after TCRdb ran MiXCR on the 5' RACE reads. The table has fewer than 900,000 distinct CDR3 sequences, around 48% seen once. Germline values: CDR1 MNHEY, CDR2 SVGEGT. The V end lost 7 bases, the J end lost 2 bases, and 11 bases lay between the germline ends. The CDR3 has 13 residues. The sample is drawn from a study of blood T cells in healthy people across ages. Findings and caveats of the study: Naive and antigen-experienced cells could not be conclusively compared, given unsorted PBMCs. Age advanced and TCR beta diversity per million T cells fell, roughly linearly.

The specimen was blood. The chain joins TRBV6-2 or TRBV6-3 to TRBJ1-2, with unresolved D. This TCR came from an older woman in good health. The CDR3: CASTPGGNYGYTF. In nucleotides, the CDR3 is TGTGCCAGCACCCCAGGAGGGAACTATGGCTACACCTTC.